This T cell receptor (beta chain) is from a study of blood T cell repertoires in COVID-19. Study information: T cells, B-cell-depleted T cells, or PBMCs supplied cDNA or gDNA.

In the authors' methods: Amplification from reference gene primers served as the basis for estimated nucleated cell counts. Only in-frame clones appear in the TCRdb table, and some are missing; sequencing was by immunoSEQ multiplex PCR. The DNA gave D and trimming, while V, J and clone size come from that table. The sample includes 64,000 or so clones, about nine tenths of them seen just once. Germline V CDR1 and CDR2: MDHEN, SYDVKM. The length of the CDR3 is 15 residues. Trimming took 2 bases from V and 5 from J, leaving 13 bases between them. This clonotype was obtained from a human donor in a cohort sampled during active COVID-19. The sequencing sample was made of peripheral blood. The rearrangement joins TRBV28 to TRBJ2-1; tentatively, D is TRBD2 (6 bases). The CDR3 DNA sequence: TGTGCCAGCAGTTTAGGAGGGAAACGGAACAATGAGCAGTTCTTC. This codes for CASSLGGKRNNEQFF. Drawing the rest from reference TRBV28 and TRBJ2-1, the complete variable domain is DVKVTQSSRYLVKRTGEKVFLECVQDMDHENMFWYRQDPGLGLRLIYFSYDVKMKEKGDIPEGYSVSREKKERFSLILESASTNQTSMYLCASSLGGKRNNEQFFGPGTRLTVL.